The 7 T cell receptor beta chains presented below share a single source sample, sequenced in a study of T cell responses to AZD1222 COVID-19 vaccine. The data were produced by immunoSEQ multiplex PCR, yet TCRdb's version contains in-frame clones alone and is incomplete. The sample consists of about 93,000 clones, approximately 89% of them appearing once. Sequencing was performed on peripheral blood, taken on day 0 of AZD1222 vaccination. These receptors were obtained from an adult in good health.

The chain couples TRBV7-8 to TRBJ1-2; D gene unclear. This CDR3 contains 13 residues. V gave up 10 bases and J gave up 8 bases, with 20 bases separating them. Germline loops: CDR1 SGHVS, CDR2 FQNEAQ. The CDR3 region is CATSSSKPVGYTF. The CDR3 DNA reads TGTGCCACCAGTTCCTCCAAACCCGTGGGCTACACCTTC.

This chain connects TRBV2 to TRBJ1-4; 8 positions agree with TRBD1. The CDR3 extends over 15 amino acids. The germline gives CDR1 SNHLY, CDR2 FYNNEI. V shed 6 bases, J shed 8 bases, and the junction held 11 bases outside the gene matches. The DNA for the CDR3 is TGTGCCAGCAGCCAAGAGTGGACAGGGCAGGAAAAACTGTTTTTT. Protein product: CASSQEWTGQEKLFF.

CDR3 protein: CASREGATIGSGTGELFF. Here the CDR3 DNA reads TGTGCCAGCAGGGAAGGCGCAACAATCGGGAGCGGGACCGGGGAGCTGTTTTTT. The V and J genes are TRBV9 and TRBJ2-2; possible D gene TRBD2, 6 bases. The CDR3 runs 18 residues. Trimming took 5 bases from V and 5 from J, leaving 25 bases between them. CDR1 is SGDLS and CDR2 is YYNGEE in the germline V gene.

This rearrangement joins TRBV14 to TRBJ1-5; a possible D gene is TRBD1 (5 bases). Germline V gives CDR1 SGHDN, CDR2 FVKESK. The CDR3 contains 14 residues. The germline V and J ends were trimmed by 1 base and 1 base, with 5 bases remaining between them. The CDR3 sequence: CASSQGQSNQPQHF. CDR3 DNA sequence: TGTGCCAGCAGCCAAGGACAGAGCAATCAGCCCCAGCATTTT. The complete variable domain, with remaining parts taken from reference TRBV14 and TRBJ1-5, reads EAGVTQFPSHSVIEKGQTVTLRCDPISGHDNLYWYRRVMGKEIKFLLHFVKESKQDESGMPNNRFLAERTGGTYSTLKVQPAELEDSGVYFCASSQGQSNQPQHFGDGTRLSIL.

V is TRBV5-6 and J is TRBJ1-2, with D unresolved. CDR3 size: 16 residues. Germline V lookup: CDR1 SGHDT, CDR2 YYEEEE. Trimming shortened V by 0 bases and J by 3 bases, and 15 bases separated the two germline ends. The CDR3 nucleotides are TGTGCCAGCAGCTTGGGAGGTCTGGGGAACGACTATGGCTACACCTTC. Its translation is CASSLGGLGNDYGYTF.

The chain couples TRBV7-9 to TRBJ2-1; 12 bases are shared with TRBD2. Germline assignment: CDR1 SEHNR and CDR2 FQNEAQ (reference sequence). V shed 1 base, J shed 8 bases, and the junction held 6 bases outside the gene matches. The CDR3 is made up of 16 amino acids. CDR3 protein: CASSLGTSGTFDEQFF. CDR3 bases: TGTGCCAGCAGCTTAGGGACTAGCGGGACTTTCGATGAGCAGTTCTTC.

This chain joins TRBV19 and TRBJ2-1; 10 bases are shared with TRBD1. Germline V gene sequence: CDR1 LNHDA, CDR2 SQIVND (reference sequence). The junction had 5 bases not matched to a gene; V was cut back by 6 bases and J by 9 bases. This CDR3 contains 13 residues. CDR3 bases: TGTGCCAGTAGGGGGACAGGGGAGGGTGAGCAGTTCTTC. Amino acids: CASRGTGEGEQFF.